The 9 T cell receptor beta chains below come from one sample, sequenced in a study of blood T cell repertoires in COVID-19. Sequencing was performed with immunoSEQ multiplex PCR; in TCRdb, only in-frame clones are kept and a portion is missing. Altogether about 120,000 clones are present, nearly 90% being singletons, with the ten largest covering more than 0.9%. Source material: peripheral blood. The receptors come from a woman at least 80 years old with acute or convalescent COVID-19.

This chain uses TRBV2 with TRBJ1-6; 7 positions match TRBD1. The CDR3 runs to 16 residues. Germline loops: CDR1 SNHLY, CDR2 FYNNEI. V gave up 7 bases and J gave up 1 base; unmatched junction bases: 7. The CDR3 DNA reads as TGTGCCAGCACCCCCGACAGGGCATCCTATAATTCACCCCTCCACTTT. Its protein is CASTPDRASYNSPLHF.

The CDR3 here is CASSLGIGGNTIYF. The CDR3, as DNA: TGTGCCAGCAGCTTGGGTATCGGGGGAAACACCATATATTTT. The chain joins TRBV5-5 to TRBJ1-3; D ambiguous. Trimming cost V 0 bases and J 4 bases, with 8 bases left between them. The CDR3 loop spans 14 amino acids. Germline V gene data show CDR1 as SGHKS and CDR2 as YYEKEE (reference sequence).

The J gene is TRBJ1-6, the V gene TRBV9; TRBD1 aligns across 7 bases. The CDR3 runs 13 residues. Germline V gene data show CDR1 as SGDLS and CDR2 as YYNGEE. J gave up 6 bases and V 3 bases, and 0 bases lay outside the gene matches. In nucleotides, the CDR3 is TGTGCCAGCAGCGACAGGGGTAATTCACCCCTCCACTTT. It specifies CASSDRGNSPLHF.

This clone has just one count. The chain employs TRBV27 and TRBJ1-4; 7 bases fit TRBD1. Losses at the gene ends were 7 bases for V and 11 bases for J; bases not matched to a gene: 13. The germline CDR1 and CDR2 sequences are MNHEY and SMNVEV (reference sequence). CDR3 length equals 14 residues. The chain's CDR3 is CASMKGALNGKLFF. CDR3 nucleotide sequence: TGTGCCAGCATGAAGGGGGCCCTCAACGGGAAACTGTTTTTT.

This rearrangement joins TRBV9 to TRBJ2-1; 10 bases are shared with TRBD2. The germline V gene encodes CDR1 SGDLS and CDR2 YYNGEE. The CDR3 is made up of 15 amino acids. V gave up 3 bases and J gave up 6 bases; unmatched junction bases: 6. DNA of the CDR3: TGTGCCAGCAGCGGACCTAGCGGGAGTTTCAATGAGCAGTTCTTC. It encodes CASSGPSGSFNEQFF.

The DNA for the CDR3 is TGTGCCAGCAGTTTAAAGGCACCGGGACTAGCGGTTACGAACACCGGGGAGCTGTTTTTT. As protein: CASSLKAPGLAVTNTGELFF. V usage is TRBV27 and J usage is TRBJ2-2; TRBD2 matches 11 bases. In germline, CDR1 is MNHEY, CDR2 SMNVEV (reference sequence). The V segment lost 2 bases and the J segment 0 bases; nucleotides outside the gene matches: 11. The CDR3 is 20 amino acids.

This clone was seen a single time. The chain recombines TRBV5-1 with TRBJ1-1; 7 bases align to TRBD1. Germline assignment: CDR1 SGHRS and CDR2 YFSETQ. Unmatched junction bases numbered 11, after V lost 4 bases and J lost 2 bases. The CDR3 totals 16 residues. Here the CDR3 DNA reads TGCGCCAGCAGCGCCAGGGGACAGCGGCCCAACACTGAAGCTTTCTTT. Translating gives CASSARGQRPNTEAFF.

The genes are TRBV29-1 and TRBJ1-6, with 7 bases aligning to TRBD1. CDR3 length: 13 residues. J gave up 6 bases and V 6 bases, and 5 bases lay outside the gene matches. CDR1 and CDR2 (germline): SQVTM, ANQGSEA. The CDR3 DNA is TGCAGCGTCAGACAGGGCCCTAATTCACCCCTCCACTTT. It specifies CSVRQGPNSPLHF.

The chain combines TRBV28 with TRBJ2-7; possible D gene TRBD2, 6 bases. Trimming shortened V by 4 bases and J by 0 bases, and 19 bases separated the two germline ends. This CDR3 comprises 17 residues. Germline V CDR1 and CDR2: MDHEN, SYDVKM. The CDR3 nucleotides read TGTGCCAGCAGTTCGGGGGTCATCTTAATAAGCTCCTACGAGCAGTACTTC. Its protein product is CASSSGVILISSYEQYF.